Described below is a single T cell receptor (beta chain) sequence and its context. What it recognizes is unknown. One end of the junction varies from germline; a read error may be responsible. Cultured CD4+ T cell DNA was sequenced using the Oncomine TCR Beta short-read assay. TCRdb called the PCR reads again in MiXCR, with one record for every CDR3 protein. Seen here are 15,000 to 20,000 distinct CDR3 sequences, roughly two fifths observed once, and the top ten hold under 10%. The CDR3 extends over 16 amino acids. In germline, CDR1 is MNHNS, CDR2 SASEGT. The data were taken from a study of vaccination and CD4 T cells after COVID-19. Study information: For control cultures, the treatment was a CEFX pool, an HIV-1 Nef pool, or no peptide. Study-level findings and limits: The researchers studied relatively few convalescent patients and omitted early post-infection timepoints. Convalescent patients' vaccine-specific clones were spike mono-reactive in 304 of 307 cases.

Indicated treatment: roughly 10-day PBMC culture with coronavirus spike peptide pools or control peptides (ViraFEST assay). Per well, 2 million to 2.5 million PBMCs were cultured in the presence of around 9.4 IU/ml IL-2 and around 9.5 ug/ml peptide pools. The chain couples TRBV6-1 to TRBJ1-5; D ambiguous. Sequenced material: CD4+ T cells from blood, cultured in vitro, taken after SARS-CoV-2 vaccination. This TCR derives from a human donor who had recovered from COVID-19. The CDR3 coding sequence is TGTGTCAGCAGTGAAGGTTTTAACTCCCCCAATCAGCCCCAGCATTTT. This gives the protein CVSSEGFNSPNQPQHF.